This is a list of T cell receptor beta chains from one sample in a study of tumor-infiltrating lymphocytes in oesophageal squamous cell carcinoma. TCRdb itself ran the PCR reads through MiXCR, one entry per CDR3 protein. This sample has roughly 20,000 distinct CDR3 sequences, with roughly two fifths found just once. The specimen was normal esophageal tissue next to the tumor. The receptors come from a male donor with esophageal squamous cell carcinoma. The CDR3 runs from the conserved cysteine through the conserved F or W. Fields, in order: clone size, J gene, D gene, V gene, CDR3 DNA, CDR3 protein. D genes are given only for firm matches. Not every row has a clone size; where given, it reads once, few, many or a size class.

>.|TRBJ2-5|TRBD1|TRBV5-1
TGCGCCAGCAGCCACGACAGGGGCGACAATGAGCAGTACTTC
CASSHDRGDNEQYF
>.|TRBJ2-1|.|TRBV7-6
TGTGCCAGCAGCTTACAGACCTATGAGCAGTTCTTC
CASSLQTYEQFF
>medium-sized|TRBJ2-5|TRBD1|TRBV4-1
TGCGCCAGCACGGGACAGGGGGACGAGACCCAGTACTTC
CASTGQGDETQYF
>.|TRBJ2-2|.|TRBV7-3
TGTGCCAGCCCCGAAATAAGCACCGGGGAGCTATTTTTT
CASPEISTGELFF
>.|TRBJ1-5|.|TRBV7-8
TGTGCCAGCAGCCCCAGCCGCAGCAGCAATCAGCCCCAGCATTTT
CASSPSRSSNQPQHF
>many|TRBJ2-2|TRBD2|TRBV6-5
TGTGCCAGCAGTTTACTCGATATCAGCGGGAGGCCTACGAACACCGGGGAGCTGTTTTTT
CASSLLDISGRPTNTGELFF
>.|TRBJ2-5|TRBD1|TRBV7-3
TGTGCCAGCAGCCGGACAGGGAAAGAGACCCAGTACTTC
CASSRTGKETQYF
>.|TRBJ2-5|TRBD2|TRBV7-2
TGTGCCAGCAGCTTAGCCGGGACTAGCGGCCAAGAGACCCAGTACTTC
CASSLAGTSGQETQYF
>.|TRBJ2-7|TRBD2|TRBV12-3/TRBV12-4
TGTGCCAGCAGTCACGGGAGGGCCTACGAGCAGTACTTC
CASSHGRAYEQYF
>.|TRBJ2-5|TRBD1|TRBV7-2
TGTGCCAGCAGTTCGCCGGACCAGGGGGCCCAAGAGACCCAGTACTTC
CASSSPDQGAQETQYF
>.|TRBJ2-1|.|TRBV27
TGTGCCAGCAGTTACCAGGGGCGGAATGAGCAGTTCTTC
CASSYQGRNEQFF
>many|TRBJ2-1|.|TRBV28
TGTGCCAGCAGCCGGAATGAGCAGTTCTTC
CASSRNEQFF
>.|TRBJ2-1|TRBD2|TRBV24-1
TGTGCCACCAGTGATCCAGGACTAGCGGGAGCCTACAATGAGCAGTTCTTC
CATSDPGLAGAYNEQFF
>.|TRBJ2-5|.|TRBV7-6
TGTGCCAGCAGCAAAAGCCACGCGAACACCGGGGAGCTGTACTTC
CASSKSHANTGELYF
>.|TRBJ2-4|TRBD2|TRBV7-2
TGTGCCAGCAGCTTAGAGGGCCCGGGACCGGGCGGGAGCCTAGCCAAAAACATTCAGTACTTC
CASSLEGPGPGGSLAKNIQYF
>few|TRBJ2-1|.|TRBV7-9
TGTGCCAGCCTTTGGCTAGCCGGCAATGAGCAGTTCTTC
CASLWLAGNEQFF
>.|TRBJ2-7|.|TRBV7-6
TGTGCCAGCAGCTTAGAGGTGGCTAGCAGCAAGGAGGGCTCCTACGAGCAGTACTTC
CASSLEVASSKEGSYEQYF
>medium-sized|TRBJ2-7|TRBD2|TRBV7-2
TGTGCCAGCAGCTACAGCGGGACCACCTACGAGCAGTACTTC
CASSYSGTTYEQYF
>few|TRBJ2-3|TRBD2|TRBV7-2
TGTGCCAGCAGCTCAGGGAGGGGAGATACGCAGTATTTT
CASSSGRGDTQYF
>.|TRBJ2-2|TRBD1|TRBV10-1
TGCGCCAGCAGTGAGCAGACAGGGGCCGGGGAGCTGTTTTTT
CASSEQTGAGELFF
>many|TRBJ2-7|TRBD2|TRBV6-1
TGTGCCAGCAAGTCTGGGACTAGCGGGAGTATCTCCTACGAGCAGTACTTC
CASKSGTSGSISYEQYF
>.|TRBJ2-3|.|TRBV12-3/TRBV12-4
TGTGCCAGCAGTTTAGGACGGAGCGCAGATACGCAGTATTTT
CASSLGRSADTQYF
>medium-sized|TRBJ2-3|TRBD2|TRBV7-2
TGTGCCAGCAGCCTAAATAGCGGGAGGGGCACAGATACGCAGTATTTT
CASSLNSGRGTDTQYF
>many|TRBJ2-7|TRBD1|TRBV28
TGTGCCAGCAGTTCTATACAGGGGTCCTACGAGCAGTACTTC
CASSSIQGSYEQYF
>many|TRBJ2-3|.|TRBV7-3
TGTGCCAGCAGCCCGTCCTACCTAGGCACAGATACGCAGTATTTT
CASSPSYLGTDTQYF
>once|TRBJ1-2|.|TRBV2
TGTGCCAGCAGTGATGCGGGCTATGGCTACACCTTC
CASSDAGYGYTF
>many|TRBJ1-2|.|TRBV7-2
TGTGCCAGCAGCTTAATGGGGGCAGGTGCGGGGGGGATTGGCTACACCTTC
CASSLMGAGAGGIGYTF
>medium-sized|TRBJ2-4|TRBD1|TRBV6-1
TGTGCCAGCAGTAGAACAGGGGCTGGGGACATTCAGTACTTC
CASSRTGAGDIQYF
>.|TRBJ2-7|.|TRBV18
TGTGCCAGCTCACCGGGGACCTCTTGGGAGCAGTACTTC
CASSPGTSWEQYF
>many|TRBJ2-3|.|TRBV5-6
TGTGCCAGCAGCTTGGCGAGCTGGTCAGAGACGCAGTATTTT
CASSLASWSETQYF
>.|TRBJ2-7|.|TRBV5-3
TGTGCCAGCAGCGCCCGGGTTGGTACCGAGCAGTACTTC
CASSARVGTEQYF
>.|TRBJ2-6|.|TRBV7-7
TGTGCCAGCAGCTCAACTCACAATGAGCAGTCCTTC
CASSSTHNEQSF
>many|TRBJ2-7|.|TRBV12-2
TGTGCAAGTCGTCTTCACAGGGGGTCCACAGGCTTC
CASRLHRGSTGF
>.|TRBJ2-7|TRBD2|TRBV7-3
TGTGCCAGCAGCCGGGAGGGTAGCGGGGGGTACGAGCAGTACTTC
CASSREGSGGYEQYF
>.|TRBJ2-1|TRBD1|TRBV12-3/TRBV12-4
TGTGCCAGCAGTCACCGGGACAGGGGGAATGAGCAGTTCTTC
CASSHRDRGNEQFF
>.|TRBJ2-7|.|TRBV28
TGTGCCTCGGGAGACCCCTACGAGCAGTACTTC
CASGDPYEQYF
>.|TRBJ2-5|.|TRBV28
TGTGCCAGCAGTCCCTACCGGACCGAGTTACAAGAGACCCAGTACTTC
CASSPYRTELQETQYF
>many|TRBJ1-4|.|TRBV6-1
TGTGCCAGCAGTGAACTGACAGGCGCAACTAATGAAAAACTGTTTTTT
CASSELTGATNEKLFF
>medium-sized|TRBJ2-7|.|TRBV7-2
TGTGCCAGCAGCTTAGGAGAGGCCGTGTCCTACGAGCAGTACTTC
CASSLGEAVSYEQYF
>.|TRBJ2-7|TRBD1|TRBV27
TGTGCCAGCAGTCCCGGACAGGCCGCCTACGAGCAGTACTTC
CASSPGQAAYEQYF
>many|TRBJ2-1|.|TRBV6-1
TGTGCCAGCAGTGCCCGGGACCCGGTCACCTCCTACGAGCAGTTCTTC
CASSARDPVTSYEQFF
>many|TRBJ1-2|TRBD1|TRBV6-6
TGTGCCAGCAGTTACTCTGGGACAGGGCTTGGCTACACCTTC
CASSYSGTGLGYTF
>.|TRBJ2-4|TRBD2|TRBV7-2
TGTGCCAGCAGCCCAGCGGGAGTCGGGAACATTCAGTACTTC
CASSPAGVGNIQYF
>few|TRBJ1-1|TRBD1|TRBV7-8
TGTGCCAGCAGCACAGACAGGGGGAACACTGAAGCTTTCTTT
CASSTDRGNTEAFF
>many|TRBJ2-3|.|TRBV24-1
TGTGCCACCAGTGACCCCCCCCTAACAGGCACAGATACGCAGTATTTT
CATSDPPLTGTDTQYF
>.|TRBJ1-2|.|TRBV6-2/TRBV6-3
TGTGCCAGCAGTTACTCGGGTTTCAGAAACTATGGCTACACCTTC
CASSYSGFRNYGYTF
>.|TRBJ2-5|.|TRBV7-2
TGTGCCAGCAGCCGAGCACTATTAGGCCGCCAAGAGACCCAGTACTTC
CASSRALLGRQETQYF
>.|TRBJ2-3|TRBD2|TRBV5-3
TGTGCCAGCAGCTTGGGGACTAGCGGGAGGTGGACAGATACGCAGTATTTT
CASSLGTSGRWTDTQYF
>.|TRBJ2-2|TRBD2|TRBV5-1
TGCGCCAGCAGCTTGGCGACTAGCGGGATCACCGGGGAGCTGTTTTTT
CASSLATSGITGELFF
>medium-sized|TRBJ2-1|.|TRBV7-9
TGTGCCAGCAGCTCCACTTTCCTGACGATTGAGCAGTTCTTC
CASSSTFLTIEQFF